This is a list of T cell receptor beta chains from one sample in a study of T cell responses to AZD1222 COVID-19 vaccine. Clones were read by immunoSEQ multiplex PCR, and TCRdb kept only the in-frame ones, dropping some. The data hold about 160,000 clones, with roughly 90% observed a single time. This material consisted of peripheral blood, taken on day 0 of AZD1222 vaccination. The receptor source for this set is an adult in good health. Each CDR3 is given with its conserved first and last residue.

V	J	CDR3
TRBV3-1/TRBV3-2	TRBJ2-3	CASSQEADTQYF
TRBV24-1	TRBJ2-1	CATSDFVLAAPGEYNEQFF
TRBV18	TRBJ2-3	CASSRGGAADTQYF
TRBV7-2	TRBJ1-2	CASSFRQELEGYGYTF
TRBV27	TRBJ1-1	CASSLRLKGGTEAFF
TRBV28	TRBJ1-2	CASSLTGAGSYGYTF
TRBV3-1/TRBV3-2	TRBJ2-2	CASSPFGYGTGELFF
TRBV4-1	TRBJ2-5	CASSPFGQNVQETQYF
TRBV6-5	TRBJ2-2	CASTLGVGAAGELFF
TRBV21-1	TRBJ1-6	CASSTREAPLHF
TRBV5-1	TRBJ1-5	CASSLAGSFGQPQHF
TRBV28	TRBJ1-5	CASSGTGGRKNQPQHF
TRBV11-2	TRBJ2-2	CASIGNKGRGTGELFF
TRBV5-7	TRBJ1-1	CASSLVTAGTEAFF
TRBV27	TRBJ2-2	CASSLDRPNTGELFF
TRBV27	TRBJ1-1	CASTPLGAGNTEAFF
TRBV6-5	TRBJ1-3	CASSYSTGQGENTIYF
TRBV18	TRBJ2-5	CASSPTGGETQYF
TRBV3-1/TRBV3-2	TRBJ2-1	CASSLRISGEPPGNEQFF
TRBV27	-	CASSDRVNTIYF
TRBV29-1	TRBJ1-3	CSVESGNTIYF